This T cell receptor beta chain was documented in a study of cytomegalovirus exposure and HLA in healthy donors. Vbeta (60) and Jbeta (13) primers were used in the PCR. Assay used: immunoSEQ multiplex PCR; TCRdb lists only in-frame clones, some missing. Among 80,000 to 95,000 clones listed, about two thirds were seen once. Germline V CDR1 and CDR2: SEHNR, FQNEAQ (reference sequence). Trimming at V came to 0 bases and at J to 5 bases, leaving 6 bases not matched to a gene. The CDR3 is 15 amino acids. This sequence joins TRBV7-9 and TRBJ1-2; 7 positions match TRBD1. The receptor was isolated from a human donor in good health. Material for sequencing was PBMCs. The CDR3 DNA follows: TGTGCCAGCAGCTTAGCCCTCCAGGGGGGTTATGGCTACACCTTC. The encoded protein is CASSLALQGGYGYTF.